This TCR beta chain was recorded in a study of OX40 agonist ivuxolimab in advanced cancers. Autoimmune disease history or systemic immunosuppression was exclusionary. For this clone: Antigen unknown.

Trimming stripped 3 bases from V and 1 base from J, with 15 bases between. Germline V lookup: CDR1 MDHEN, CDR2 SYDVKM. The CDR3 length is 16 residues. The data were produced by immunoSEQ multiplex PCR, yet TCRdb's version contains in-frame clones alone and is incomplete. The sample shows over 70,000 clones, approximately 91% of them seen only once. Study results and caveats: Among the least clonally expanded were partial responders at 0.1-3.0 mg/kg.

Specimen: CD4+ or CD8+ T cells sorted from blood, collected in a trial of the OX40 agonist ivuxolimab. The origin of this receptor is an adult with an advanced solid tumor such as melanoma, head and neck, liver or kidney cancer. The chain couples TRBV28 to TRBJ1-1, with D perhaps matching TRBD1 (6 bases). This chain's CDR3 is CASSLARGTSNTEAFF. CDR3 nucleotides: TGTGCCAGCAGTTTGGCCAGGGGAACATCGAACACTGAAGCTTTCTTT. Supplemented by reference TRBV28 and TRBJ1-1, the full variable domain reads DVKVTQSSRYLVKRTGEKVFLECVQDMDHENMFWYRQDPGLGLRLIYFSYDVKMKEKGDIPEGYSVSREKKERFSLILESASTNQTSMYLCASSLARGTSNTEAFFGQGTRLTVV.